This T cell receptor (beta chain) was recovered during a study of blood T cell repertoires in COVID-19. Background on the study: From the United States, Italy and Spain came samples of acute and convalescent COVID-19. T cells, B-cell-depleted T cells, or PBMCs supplied cDNA or gDNA.

Original analysis: Amplification with reference gene primers provided the estimates of nucleated cell counts. The protocol was immunoSEQ multiplex PCR, while the TCRdb copy is restricted to in-frame clones and leaves out a portion. V and J calls plus clone size are reproduced from that table; the DNA served to infer D and trimming. Among roughly 99,000 clones listed, about 91% were seen once. CDR1 and CDR2 from the germline V gene are LGHDT and YNNKEL (reference sequence). The CDR3 loop spans 15 amino acids. Losses at the gene ends were 1 base for V and 4 bases for J; bases not matched to a gene: 4. Seattle cases were enrolled at active infection and followed longitudinally.

Sequencing input: peripheral blood. The J gene is TRBJ2-1, the V gene TRBV3-1 (or the pseudogene TRBV3-2), with TRBD1 identical over 7 bases. The receptor comes from a man between 50 and 59 years old with COVID-19, enrolled during active disease. The CDR3 here is CASSQGQGPYNEQFF. The CDR3, as DNA: TGTGCCAGCAGCCAAGGACAGGGCCCATACAATGAGCAGTTCTTC.